The 13 T cell receptor beta chains presented below share a single source sample, sequenced in a study of tumor-infiltrating lymphocytes in primary liver carcinoma. TCR beta cDNA was made from roughly 500 ng total RNA with a constant-region primer. Libraries of TCR beta came from three nested multiplex PCR rounds with slightly modified ARM-PCR. A C-beta reverse primer was combined with TRBV1-TRBV30 forward primers in the first two PCR rounds, and each round had approximately 10 cycles. From the multiplex PCR reads, TCRdb called clonotypes with MiXCR, one entry per CDR3 protein. The sample lists 75,000 or so distinct CDR3 sequences; roughly 69% were seen once. Total RNA and DNA came together from approximately 22-30 mg of bulk tissue without cell sorting. The sequencing input was liver tumor tissue from sampling region 4. The subset is: tumor region T4, right-lateral pole. The source of these receptors is a man aged 35-49 years with primary liver carcinoma and hepatitis B virus infection.

A single count supports this clonotype. This clone may be a read error of a much larger clone one base away. The rearrangement joins TRBV28 to TRBJ2-7; 10 bases match TRBD2. The CDR3 extends over 18 amino acids. Germline values: CDR1 MDHEN, CDR2 SYDVKM. The V and J ends lost 3 bases and 0 bases, in that order; junction bases with no gene match: 11. The CDR3 region is CASSLNGVSSGSSYEQYF. The CDR3 nucleotides read TGTGCCAGCAGTTTGAATGGCGTATCTAGCGGGAGCTCCTACGAGCAGTACTTC.

This sequence joins TRBV11-2 and TRBJ2-5; 12 positions agree with TRBD2. Per the germline V gene, CDR1 is SGHAT and CDR2 is FQNNGV. The CDR3 extends over 16 amino acids. The trim removed 7 bases at V and 9 bases at J, leaving 15 bases unmatched. Here the CDR3 DNA reads TGTGCCAGCAACGACCCCAGGACTAGCGGGACCGAGGCCCAGTACTTC. Translation gives CASNDPRTSGTEAQYF.

Notes on this clonotype: One end of the junction varies from germline; a read error may be responsible. The gene calls are TRBV29-1 and TRBJ1-1, with D perhaps matching TRBD1 (5 bases). Germline CDR1 reads SQVTM; CDR2 reads ANQGSEA. CDR3 length: 13 residues. The CDR3, as DNA: TGCAGCGTTGCCCAACAGGTTAATACTGAAGCTTCCTTT. Translating gives CSVAQQVNTEASF.

Concerning this clonotype: One end of the junction does not line up with germline, which may come from a read error. The CDR3 DNA is TGTGCCAGCAGCGGGGGGACAGGATACCGACACTCCTACGACCAGTACTTC. Translating it yields CASSGGTGYRHSYDQYF. The chain has TRBV7-9 and TRBJ2-7, with TRBD1 identical over 8 bases. The V gene's germline CDR1 is SEHNR and CDR2 FQNEAQ (reference sequence). The CDR3 contains 17 residues.

This clonotype appeared a few times. The CDR3 carries no conserved terminal phenylalanine or tryptophan, so it likely arises from a read error. The chain combines TRBV13 with TRBJ1-1; D ambiguous. This CDR3 is built from 12 residues. The V and J ends lost 1 base and 4 bases respectively, with 4 bases between them. CDR1 and CDR2 from the germline V gene are PRHDT and FYEKMQ (reference sequence). CDR3 sequence reads: CASSLDRTEAFL. The CDR3 DNA reads TGTGCCAGCAGCTTAGACCGCACTGAAGCTTTCTTA.

The chain carries TRBV6-5 and TRBJ1-3; TRBD1 might be the D (5 bases). Germline CDR1 reads MNHEY; CDR2 reads SVGAGI. The CDR3 extends over 14 amino acids. V was cut by 10 bases and J by 8 bases, with 21 bases left in between. DNA for the CDR3: TGTGCCATCAGGATGGCAGGGAACTCATACACCATATATTTT. Encoded protein: CAIRMAGNSYTIYF.

V usage is TRBV21-1 and J usage is TRBJ2-6; TRBD1, the table's D call, was not compared with the DNA. TRBV21-1 is listed as a pseudogene. The CDR3 covers 18 residues. DNA for the CDR3: TGTGCCAGCAGCAACTCGGACAGGGAATGCTCTGGGGCCAACGTCCTGACTTTC. This gives the protein CASSNSDRECSGANVLTF.

To note about this clonotype: Sequence at one end of the junction differs from germline and may be a read error. The rearrangement uses TRBV20-1 and TRBJ2-7, with TRBD2 identical over 7 bases. CDR1 and CDR2 from the germline V gene are DFQATT and SNEGSKA (reference sequence). The CDR3 length is 14 residues. The chain's CDR3 is CSARDLAEDYERYF. The CDR3 region has the DNA TGCAGTGCTAGAGATCTAGCGGAGGACTACGAGCGGTACTTC.

This clonotype was picked up many times. CDR3 nucleotides: TGTGCCAGCAGCTTTATGGGACCGTCCTACGAGCAGTACTTC. It yields the protein CASSFMGPSYEQYF. The rearrangement links TRBV5-4 to TRBJ2-7; D possibly matches TRBD1 or TRBD2 (5 bases each). V dropped 2 bases and J dropped 1 base, with 10 bases sitting between them. Germline CDR1 and CDR2: SGHNT and YYREEE (reference sequence). CDR3 length equals 14 residues.

Turning to this clonotype: The junction shows a germline mismatch at one end, possibly a read error. The chain uses TRBV10-3 and TRBJ2-1; TRBD2 aligns across 9 bases. CDR1 is ENHRY and CDR2 is SYGVKD in the germline V gene. There are 16 residues in the CDR3. CDR3 loop: CAINETLRGRDVEQFF. CDR3 sequence (DNA): TGTGCCATCAATGAGACGCTTCGCGGGAGGGATGTTGAGCAGTTCTTC.

In its sample, this clonotype was seen many times. The CDR3 bases are TGCAGCGTTGAACTGCGGGGCGCTGGCTATGGCTACACCTTC. Its protein product is CSVELRGAGYGYTF. This chain connects TRBV29-1 to TRBJ1-2; possibly TRBD1 for D (5 bases). The germline V gene has CDR1 SQVTM and CDR2 ANQGSEA. The CDR3 consists of 14 residues. V was clipped by 2 bases and J by 4 bases, with 14 bases between them.

For this clonotype: The junction differs from germline at one of its ends, possibly a read error. V gene TRBV11-2 combines with J gene TRBJ2-2; possibly TRBD2 for D (6 bases). Germline V gives CDR1 SGHAT, CDR2 FQNNGV. This CDR3 has 15 amino acids. CDR3 loop: CTSRSRQSRGGELFF. DNA for the CDR3: TGTACCAGCAGAAGCCGCCAGTCGAGAGGAGGGGAACTGTTTTTT.

This clonotype has just one count. The junction does not match germline at one end; this may be a read error. The chain joins TRBV29-1 to TRBJ2-1; a weak D match, TRBD2 (5 bases). CDR3 length equals 18 residues. Germline CDR1 and CDR2: SQVTM and ANQGSEA. DNA of the CDR3: TGCAGCGCCTTCGGGGAGAGGAAGGCCATAATGTCCTACGATGAGCAGTTCTTT. Translation gives CSAFGERKAIMSYDEQFF.